Listed here are 26 T cell receptor beta chains from one sample, sequenced in a study of blood T cell repertoires in COVID-19. Data came from immunoSEQ multiplex PCR; TCRdb stores just in-frame clones and leaves some out. The sample includes some 99,000 clones, 60% to 85% seen only once; the top ten take around 4.7%. Specimen: peripheral blood. The receptors here all came from a human donor in a cohort sampled during active or convalescent COVID-19.

The chain carries TRBV29-1 and TRBJ2-5; D might be TRBD1 (5 bases). CDR1 is SQVTM, CDR2 ANQGSEA, per germline. The V end was cut by 7 bases, the J end by 4 bases, with 10 bases between. This CDR3 is 11 amino acids long. Written as DNA, the CDR3 is TGCAGCGCCCGAGACAGAGAGACCCAGTACTTC. This codes for CSARDRETQYF.

This clone showed up just a few times. V gene TRBV18 combines with J gene TRBJ1-4; D not certain. V was clipped by 2 bases and J by 7 bases, with 8 bases between them. Germline CDR1 reads KGHSH; CDR2 reads LQKENI. CDR3 length equals 13 residues. The CDR3 reads CASSPKASEKLFF. CDR3 sequence (DNA): TGTGCCAGCTCACCAAAAGCGAGTGAAAAACTGTTTTTT.

The V gene is TRBV7-2, the J gene TRBJ1-2; D gene unclear. CDR3 length: 14 amino acids. Trimming shortened V by 3 bases and J by 5 bases, and 13 bases separated the two germline ends. The V gene's germline CDR1 is SGHTA and CDR2 FQGNSA. CDR3 region: CASSLAGKRYGYTF. CDR3 in DNA: TGTGCCAGCAGCTTGGCGGGGAAACGTTATGGCTACACCTTC.

V gene TRBV11-2 combines with J gene TRBJ2-5, with D unresolved. With 4 bases removed from V and 0 bases from J, the gap between germline ends came to 15 bases. The CDR3 sequence is 16 residues long. The germline CDR1 and CDR2 sequences are SGHAT and FQNNGV. CDR3 residues: CASSSLDGWYQETQYF. CDR3 in DNA: TGTGCCAGCAGCTCCCTAGATGGGTGGTACCAAGAGACCCAGTACTTC.

This CDR3 reads CATSRGSSVNQPQHF. CDR3 in DNA: TGTGCCACCAGCAGAGGATCGTCAGTCAATCAGCCCCAGCATTTT. This sequence joins TRBV15 and TRBJ1-5; D is undetermined. Trimming removed 1 base at V and 3 bases at J, with 10 bases between. The CDR3 is 15 residues long. Germline CDR1 and CDR2: LNHNV and YYDKDF (reference sequence). Looking up the rest from reference TRBV15 and TRBJ1-5 gives the full variable domain: DAMVIQNPRYQVTQFGKPVTLSCSQTLNHNVMYWYQQKSSQAPKLLFHYYDKDFNNEADTPDNFQSRRPNTSFCFLDIRSPGLGDTAMYLCATSRGSSVNQPQHFGDGTRLSIL.

This chain connects TRBV7-9 to TRBJ1-1, with 10 bases fitting TRBD1. Trimming removed 1 base from V and 4 bases from J; junction bases left unmatched: 6. The V gene's germline CDR1 is SEHNR and CDR2 FQNEAQ (reference sequence). This CDR3 is 16 amino acids long. CDR3 loop: CASSLGDRGFPTEAFF. For the CDR3, the DNA is TGTGCCAGCAGCTTAGGGGACAGGGGCTTTCCCACTGAAGCTTTCTTT.

This clone showed up just once. V usage is TRBV30 and J usage is TRBJ1-4; a weak D match, TRBD1 (5 bases). Germline loops: CDR1 GTSNPN, CDR2 SVGIG (reference sequence). The CDR3 contains 13 residues. V lost 5 bases to trimming and J lost 8 bases, with 15 bases between them. This chain's CDR3 is CAWDIDRGEKLFF. CDR3 nucleotides: TGTGCCTGGGACATCGACCGGGGGGAAAAACTGTTTTTT.

This clone was observed a few times. This chain uses TRBV7-9 with TRBJ2-1; 8 nucleotides match TRBD2. CDR3 length: 16 amino acids. The germline gives CDR1 SEHNR, CDR2 FQNEAQ (reference sequence). J was trimmed by 6 bases and V by 1 base; bases with no gene match: 8. CDR3 sequence: CASSLERLARINEQFF. The CDR3 DNA follows: TGTGCCAGCAGCTTAGAGCGACTAGCGAGAATCAATGAGCAGTTCTTC. Full variable domain (outside the CDR3, taken from reference TRBV7-9 and TRBJ2-1): DTGVSQNPRHKITKRGQNVTFRCDPISEHNRLYWYRQTLGQGPEFLTYFQNEAQLEKSRLLSDRFSAERPKGSFSTLEIQRTEQGDSAMYLCASSLERLARINEQFFGPGTRLTVL.

This chain uses TRBV6-1 with TRBJ2-7; D unclear. The CDR3 contains 13 residues. Trimming cost V 0 bases and J 6 bases, with 9 bases left between them. CDR1 MNHNS and CDR2 SASEGT come from the germline V gene. CDR3 sequence reads: CASSEAPRTEQYF. CDR3 nucleotides: TGTGCCAGCAGTGAAGCACCCAGAACCGAGCAGTACTTC.

This clone was seen just once. V gene TRBV4-1 combines with J gene TRBJ1-3; D unclear. CDR1 and CDR2 (germline): MGHRA, YSYEKL. This CDR3 comprises 17 residues. Trimming left V 0 bases short and J 3 bases short, with 15 bases between. CDR3 nucleotide sequence: TGCGCCAGCAGCCAAGAGACTTTAGCGCTGGGTGGAAACACCATATATTTT. This gives the protein CASSQETLALGGNTIYF.

The chain has TRBV7-9 and TRBJ1-3, with 7 bases identical to TRBD1. There are 15 residues in the CDR3. In germline, CDR1 is SEHNR, CDR2 FQNEAQ (reference sequence). V gave up 5 bases and J gave up 5 bases; unmatched junction bases: 9. CDR3 DNA: TGTGCCAGCAGCCTCGGAGGGGGCGAAAGAAACACCATATATTTT. Translated: CASSLGGGERNTIYF.

J is TRBJ1-2 and V is TRBV6-1; D might be TRBD1 (6 bases). The germline CDR1 and CDR2 sequences are MNHNS and SASEGT. The length of the CDR3 is 14 residues. V was trimmed by 2 bases and J by 2 bases, leaving 9 bases between them. In DNA form, the CDR3 reads TGTGCCAGCAGTGAAACAGGGAGAAACTATGGCTACACCTTC. Residues: CASSETGRNYGYTF.

The rearrangement joins TRBV10-3 to TRBJ2-5; no reliable D call. Germline CDR1 is ENHRY and CDR2 is SYGVKD. V was trimmed by 2 bases and J by 7 bases, leaving 14 bases between them. CDR3 length: 14 residues. The CDR3 DNA follows: TGTGCCATCAGTGAGACAGCCCCAGAAGGGACCCAGTACTTC. This sequence encodes CAISETAPEGTQYF.

The rearrangement uses TRBV18 and TRBJ1-1, with 8 bases aligning to TRBD1. Trimming took 6 bases from V and 1 from J; bases not matched to a gene: 4. Germline assignment: CDR1 KGHSH and CDR2 LQKENI. There are 14 residues in the CDR3. The CDR3: CASSRDRGNTEAFF. Written as DNA, the CDR3 is TGTGCCAGCTCCCGTGACAGGGGGAACACTGAAGCTTTCTTT.

V gene TRBV28 combines with J gene TRBJ1-5; TRBD1 matches at 9 bases. CDR3 size: 15 residues. CDR1 and CDR2 from the germline V gene are MDHEN and SYDVKM. V shed 6 bases, J shed 1 base, and the junction held 4 bases outside the gene matches. The CDR3 protein is CASRDGQGSNQPQHF. Written as DNA, the CDR3 is TGTGCCAGCAGGGATGGACAGGGGAGCAATCAGCCCCAGCATTTT.

The chain couples TRBV5-1 to TRBJ2-1; tentatively, D is TRBD1 (6 bases). The CDR3 loop spans 14 amino acids. Germline-derived CDR1 and CDR2 are SGHRS and YFSETQ. V dropped 0 bases and J dropped 8 bases, with 12 bases sitting between them. CDR3 protein: CASSLAYRVDEQFF. Here the CDR3 DNA reads TGCGCCAGCAGCTTGGCCTACAGGGTTGATGAGCAGTTCTTC.

CDR3 loop: CASSQSPWSSYNSPLHF. The CDR3 DNA reads as TGCGCCAGCAGTCAATCGCCGTGGAGCTCCTATAATTCACCCCTCCACTTT. This chain connects TRBV23-1 to TRBJ1-6; no firm D call. TRBV23-1 is an open reading frame, and its role is uncertain. V was clipped by 0 bases and J by 0 bases, with 9 bases between them. This CDR3 has 17 residues.

V and J are TRBV6-6 and TRBJ2-6, with 10 bases matching TRBD1. This CDR3 is built from 19 residues. Per the germline V gene, CDR1 is MNHNY and CDR2 is SVGAGI (reference sequence). V lost 5 bases to trimming and J lost 4 bases; unmatched junction nucleotides: 14. The CDR3 nucleotides are TGTGCCAGCAGTCCGGACAGGGGGTCACTAAGTACGGGGGCCAACGTCCTGACTTTC. As protein: CASSPDRGSLSTGANVLTF.

The V call is TRBV3-1 (or the pseudogene TRBV3-2), the J call TRBJ2-5, with 7 bases identical to TRBD2. CDR3 size: 16 residues. V was pared by 1 base and J by 5 bases, with 10 bases of the junction left unmatched. Looked up from germline, CDR1 is LGHDT and CDR2 is YNNKEL (reference sequence). The CDR3 DNA sequence: TGTGCCAGCAGCCAAGGGGGTAGGGCGGGAGAGGAGACCCAGTACTTC. As protein: CASSQGGRAGEETQYF.

This clone was counted a single time. The chain recombines TRBV18 with TRBJ2-7, with 7 bases matching TRBD1. The junction had 3 bases not matched to a gene; V was cut back by 6 bases and J by 1 base. The CDR3 runs to 13 residues. Germline V gene lookup returns CDR1 KGHSH and CDR2 LQKENI. The CDR3 reads CASSGQASYEQYF. CDR3 in DNA: TGTGCCAGCTCCGGACAGGCATCCTACGAGCAGTACTTC.

The chain is built from TRBV30 and TRBJ1-4; D is possibly TRBD1 (5 bases). V shed 4 bases and J shed 8 bases, with 14 bases lying between them. The germline gives CDR1 GTSNPN, CDR2 SVGIG (reference sequence). The CDR3 is 13 residues long. Here the CDR3 DNA reads TGTGCCTGGATAGGTCAGGGTGCCGAAAAACTGTTTTTT. Amino acids: CAWIGQGAEKLFF.

The genes are TRBV29-1 and TRBJ1-1; 9 nucleotides match TRBD1. CDR1 SQVTM and CDR2 ANQGSEA come from the germline V gene. The CDR3 totals 15 residues. Germline trimming cut 6 bases from V and 2 bases from J; bases unmatched to any gene: 10. The CDR3 protein is CSVTGQGTSNTEAFF. CDR3 coding DNA: TGCAGCGTCACCGGACAGGGGACATCTAACACTGAAGCTTTCTTT.

The chain links TRBV4-1 to TRBJ1-1; D is possibly TRBD1 (5 bases). There are 15 residues in the CDR3. With 6 bases removed from V and 1 base from J, the gap between germline ends came to 15 bases. CDR1 is MGHRA and CDR2 is YSYEKL in the germline V gene. CDR3 residues: CASRSRRGENTEAFF. The CDR3, as DNA: TGCGCCAGCAGGTCCCGCCGGGGGGAGAACACTGAAGCTTTCTTT.

This clone has more than one count but fewer than ten. This rearrangement joins TRBV9 to TRBJ1-5; 9 bases are shared with TRBD1. Trimming at V came to 4 bases and at J to 6 bases, leaving 5 bases not matched to a gene. The CDR3 runs to 14 residues. CDR1 and CDR2 (germline): SGDLS, YYNGEE. This CDR3 is CASSPSDRGQPQHF. In DNA, the CDR3 is TGTGCCAGCAGCCCTTCGGACAGGGGTCAGCCCCAGCATTTT. Full variable domain (remainder filled in from reference TRBV9 and TRBJ1-5): DSGVTQTPKHLITATGQRVTLRCSPRSGDLSVYWYQQSLDQGLQFLIQYYNGEERAKGNILERFSAQQFPDLHSELNLSSLELGDSALYFCASSPSDRGQPQHFGDGTRLSIL.

V and J are TRBV27 and TRBJ2-7; 7 bases align to TRBD1. The CDR3 spans 15 residues. Germline assignment: CDR1 MNHEY and CDR2 SMNVEV (reference sequence). The junction had 7 bases not matched to a gene; V was cut back by 2 bases and J by 3 bases. The CDR3 DNA follows: TGTGCCAGCAGTTTAAGAGGGGGCGAAATCTACGAGCAGTACTTC. This codes for CASSLRGGEIYEQYF.

The V and J genes are TRBV7-2 and TRBJ1-4, with 8 nucleotides matching TRBD1. V lost 6 bases and J lost 7; bases outside the gene matches: 10. The V gene's germline CDR1 is SGHTA and CDR2 FQGNSA. The CDR3 totals 15 residues. The CDR3 is CASSSGQGVGEKLFF. DNA of the CDR3: TGTGCCAGCAGTTCCGGACAGGGCGTAGGTGAAAAACTGTTTTTT.